This T cell receptor (beta chain) was sequenced for a study of cytomegalovirus exposure and HLA in healthy donors. Study-level points and caveats: In a later analysis, HLA-associated beta chains showed higher expansion and lower generation probabilities than comparable chains. Later analysis identified a missense DCLRE1C variant that was linked to TCR beta V- and J-gene trimming.

PCR amplification relied on 60 Vbeta primers (plus 13 Jbeta primers). Data came from immunoSEQ multiplex PCR; TCRdb stores just in-frame clones and leaves some out. This table holds about 120,000 clones, 80% found once. Comment on this clone: Its antigen remains unidentified.

The CDR3 length is 14 residues. Germline CDR1 reads KGHSH; CDR2 reads LQKENI. The ends were cut back, 3 bases at V and 4 bases at J, with 10 bases in the middle. The rearrangement links TRBV18 to TRBJ1-3; TRBD1 might be the D (5 bases). Sequenced input: PBMCs. The sequence was obtained from a female donor in good health and CMV-seronegative. CDR3 region: CASSPSAGGNTIYF. CDR3 sequence (DNA): TGTGCCAGCTCACCGTCGGCAGGGGGAAACACCATATATTTT.